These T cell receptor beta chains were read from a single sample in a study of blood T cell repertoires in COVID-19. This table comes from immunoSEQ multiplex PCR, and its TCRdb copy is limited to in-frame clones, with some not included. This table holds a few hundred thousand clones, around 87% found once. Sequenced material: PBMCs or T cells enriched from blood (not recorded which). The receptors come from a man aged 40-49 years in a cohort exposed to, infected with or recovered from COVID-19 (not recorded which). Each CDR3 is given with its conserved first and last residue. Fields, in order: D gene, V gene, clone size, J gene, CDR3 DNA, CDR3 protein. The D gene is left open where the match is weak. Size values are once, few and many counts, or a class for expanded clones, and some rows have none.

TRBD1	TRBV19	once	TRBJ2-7	TGTGCCAGTAGTGGGCCGGGACAGGGGAGAAACGAGCAGTACTTC	CASSGPGQGRNEQYF
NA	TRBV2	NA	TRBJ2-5	TGTGCCAGCACCGCGAACAGCTTTACCCAAGAGACCCAGTACTTC	CASTANSFTQETQYF
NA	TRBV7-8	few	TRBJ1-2	TGTGCCAGCAGCGTAGGGTGGGGCCCCCCCCAGGCTAACTATGGCTACACCTTC	CASSVGWGPPQANYGYTF
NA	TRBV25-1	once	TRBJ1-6	TGTGCCAGCAGGCCCGACCGGGGCTCCTATAATTCACCCCTCCACTTT	CASRPDRGSYNSPLHF
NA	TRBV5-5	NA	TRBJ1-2	TGTGCCAGCAGCTTGGAGGCGGGGGAAGGCTATGGCTACACCTTC	CASSLEAGEGYGYTF
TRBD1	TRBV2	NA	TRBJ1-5	TGTGCCAGCGGGACAGGGACGCAGCCCCAGCATTTT	CASGTGTQPQHF
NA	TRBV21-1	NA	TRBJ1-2	TGTGCCAGCAGCGCGAAGCCACAGGTTAACTATGGCTACACCTTC	CASSAKPQVNYGYTF
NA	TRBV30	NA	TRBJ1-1	TGTGCCTGGAGTGTATACAGGACCACTGAAGCTTTCTTT	CAWSVYRTTEAFF
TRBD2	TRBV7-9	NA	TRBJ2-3	TGTGCCAGCAGCACGGGGACTAGCGGGAGGATTTATACGCAGTATTTT	CASSTGTSGRIYTQYF
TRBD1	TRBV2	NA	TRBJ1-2	TGTGCCAAAGGGACAGGGAAGGGGTATGGCTACACCTTC	CAKGTGKGYGYTF
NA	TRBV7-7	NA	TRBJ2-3	TGTGCCAGCAGCTTAGGAACCGGGAGAGGCACAGATACGCAGTATTTT	CASSLGTGRGTDTQYF
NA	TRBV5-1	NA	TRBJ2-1	TGCGCCAGCAGTTGGGGAGAGGGGGTATTCAATGAGCAGTTCTTC	CASSWGEGVFNEQFF
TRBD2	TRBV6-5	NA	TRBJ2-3	TGTGCCAGCACCGGACTAGCGGGAGCCCCCGATACGCAGTATTTT	CASTGLAGAPDTQYF
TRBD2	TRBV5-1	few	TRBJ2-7	TGCGCCAGCAGCGAACTAGCGGGCACCTACGAGCAGTACTTC	CASSELAGTYEQYF
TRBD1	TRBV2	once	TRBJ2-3	TGTGCCAGCAGTGGGACAGGGACTAGCACAGATACGCAGTATTTT	CASSGTGTSTDTQYF
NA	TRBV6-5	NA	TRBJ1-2	TGTGCCACCCTGGGGGGGGCTGACTATGGCTACACCTTC	CATLGGADYGYTF
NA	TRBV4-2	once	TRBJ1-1	TGTGCCAGCAGCGGGGGCCCTGAAGCTTTCTTT	CASSGGPEAFF
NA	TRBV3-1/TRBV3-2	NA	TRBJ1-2	TGTGCCAGCAGCCAAGTCCCTAGCTATGGCTACACCTTC	CASSQVPSYGYTF
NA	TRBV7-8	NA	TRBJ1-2	TGTGCCAGCAGCTTAGAGGGGGTAGGATATGGCTACACCTTC	CASSLEGVGYGYTF
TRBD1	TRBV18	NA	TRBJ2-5	TGTGCCAGCTCACCCGGGACAGACCAAGAGACCCAGTACTTC	CASSPGTDQETQYF
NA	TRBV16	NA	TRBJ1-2	TGTGCCAGCAGCCAATCACGAGCCGCCCTCTATGGCTACACCTTC	CASSQSRAALYGYTF
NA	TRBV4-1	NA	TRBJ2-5	TGCGCCAGCAGCCAAGATTTCGGACAGTCAATTGTGACCCAGTACTTC	CASSQDFGQSIVTQYF
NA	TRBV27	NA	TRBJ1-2	TGTGCCAGCAGTCCTACAGGCGGCGGCTACACCTTC	CASSPTGGGYTF
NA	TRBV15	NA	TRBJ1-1	TGTGCCACCAGCAGAGGTGGGTCCACCCGCGGGAACACTGAAGCTTTCTTT	CATSRGGSTRGNTEAFF
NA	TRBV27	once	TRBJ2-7	TGTGCCAGCAGGGAAGGGACAGGGGTAGCGGGAGCTGCCCGTGGGGTCTACGAGCAGTACTTC	CASREGTGVAGAARGVYEQYF
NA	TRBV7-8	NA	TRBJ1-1	TGTGCCAGCAGCTTAGGGCAGGGGAACACTGAAGCTTTCTTT	CASSLGQGNTEAFF
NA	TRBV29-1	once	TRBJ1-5	TGCAGCGTTGTTATACAGAGCAATCAGCCCCAGCATTTT	CSVVIQSNQPQHF
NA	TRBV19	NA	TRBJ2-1	TGTGCCAGTAGTATAGTTTGGGGGACTTACAATGAGCAGTTCTTC	CASSIVWGTYNEQFF
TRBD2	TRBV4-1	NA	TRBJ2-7	TGCGCCAGCTCCCGGTCGTTTACTAGCGGGAGGGGCCCCTACGAGCAGTACTTC	CASSRSFTSGRGPYEQYF
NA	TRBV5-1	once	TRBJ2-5	TGCGCCAGCAGCTTCGGTAGCGGCGTCCGGGAGACCCAGTACTTC	CASSFGSGVRETQYF
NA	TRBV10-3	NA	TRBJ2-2	TGTGCCATCAGTGGGGCGGGTAGCGTGCAGAACACCGGGGAGCTGTTTTTT	CAISGAGSVQNTGELFF
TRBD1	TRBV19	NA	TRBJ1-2	TGTGCCAGTAGTATGGAGGGGGCTGACTATGGCTACACCTTC	CASSMEGADYGYTF
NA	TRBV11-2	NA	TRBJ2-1	TGTGCCAGCAGCTCCAGGGTCTCGGATGAGCAGTTCTTC	CASSSRVSDEQFF
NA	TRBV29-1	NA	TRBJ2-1	TGCAGCGTTACCTCAGGGATGGGGGAGCAGTTCTTC	CSVTSGMGEQFF
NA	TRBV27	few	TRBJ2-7	TGTGCCAGCAGCCTTAGTGCCTCCTACGAGCAGTACTTC	CASSLSASYEQYF
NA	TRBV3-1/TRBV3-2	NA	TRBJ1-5	TGTGCCAGCAGCCAAGGTAATGAGAAAAATCAGCCCCAGCATTTT	CASSQGNEKNQPQHF
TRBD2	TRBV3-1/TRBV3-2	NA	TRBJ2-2	TGTGCCAGCAGCAAAAGCGGGGGGGCGAACACCGGGGAGCTGTTTTTT	CASSKSGGANTGELFF
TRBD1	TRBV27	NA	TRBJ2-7	TGTGCCAGCAGATCCGGACAGGGGTTAGGTTCCTACGAGCAGTACTTC	CASRSGQGLGSYEQYF
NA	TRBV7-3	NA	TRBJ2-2	TGTGCCAGCAGCCCGCAGGCCGCGAACACCGGGGAGCTGTTTTTT	CASSPQAANTGELFF
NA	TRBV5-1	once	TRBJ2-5	TGCGCCAGCAGCAGGGGCGTGGAGTACCAAGAGACCCAGTACTTC	CASSRGVEYQETQYF
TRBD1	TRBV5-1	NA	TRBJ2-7	TGCGCCAGCAGCTCGCACGGACAGGGCGGCTACGAGCAGTACTTC	CASSSHGQGGYEQYF
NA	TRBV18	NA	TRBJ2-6	TGTGCCAGCTCGTCAGTGATCTCTGGGGCCAACGTCCTGACTTTC	CASSSVISGANVLTF
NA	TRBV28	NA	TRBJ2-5	TGTGCCAGCAGTGAGTCCAGGGGCCAAGAGACCCAGTACTTC	CASSESRGQETQYF
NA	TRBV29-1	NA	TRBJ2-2	TGCAGCGGGCGAAAGGGGTCCGGGGAGCTGTTTTTT	CSGRKGSGELFF
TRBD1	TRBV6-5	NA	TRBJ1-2	TGTGCCAGCAGGGGGACAGCTAACTATGGCTACACCTTC	CASRGTANYGYTF
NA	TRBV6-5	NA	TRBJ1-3	TGTGCCAGCAGTTACTCAGGGGCTGGAAACACCATATATTTT	CASSYSGAGNTIYF
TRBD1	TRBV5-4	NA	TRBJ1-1	TGTGCCAGCAGCCGAGGACAGGGGGCTGAAGCTTTCTTT	CASSRGQGAEAFF
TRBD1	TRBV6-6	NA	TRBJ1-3	TGTGCCAGCAGTTACGGGGACAGCGGCACTGGAAACACCATATATTTT	CASSYGDSGTGNTIYF
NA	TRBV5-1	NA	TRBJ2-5	TGCGCCAGCAGCTTGGCCCCGGGAGAAGAGACCCAGTACTTC	CASSLAPGEETQYF
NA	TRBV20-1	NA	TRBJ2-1	TGCAGTGCTCAGAGGTGGAATGAGCAGTTCTTC	CSAQRWNEQFF
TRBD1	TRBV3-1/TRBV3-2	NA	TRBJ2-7	TGTGCCAGCAGCCAAGCGCACAGGGGGGACGAGCAGTACTTC	CASSQAHRGDEQYF
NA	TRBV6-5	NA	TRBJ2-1	TGTGCCAGCAGTTCAGGGTCCTCTTACTACAATGAGCAGTTCTTC	CASSSGSSYYNEQFF
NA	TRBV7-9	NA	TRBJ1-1	TGTGCCAGCAGCCCTAGGGGGGGAGATAACACTGAAGCTTTCTTT	CASSPRGGDNTEAFF